This TCR beta chain was found in a study of blood T cell repertoires in COVID-19. The overall study: Samples of COVID-19 (acute and convalescent) were obtained from the United States, Italy and Spain. Sources were T cells, B-cell-depleted T cells, or PBMCs; the material itself was cDNA or gDNA.

Original methodology: Using reference gene primer amplification, nucleated cell counts were estimated. Generated by immunoSEQ multiplex PCR, the TCRdb table keeps only in-frame clones and is missing some. Clone size and V and J calls were adopted from that table, with D and trimming inferred from the DNA. The sample gives 140,000 to 150,000 clones, 80% of which show up once; 3.5% is in the top ten. This clone was observed once. The CDR3 has 14 residues. V lost 2 bases and J 3 bases, leaving 9 bases between the germline ends. Germline V gene lookup returns CDR1 MNHEY and CDR2 SMNVEV (reference sequence).

The clonotype was recovered from a man between 65 and 79 years old who had recovered from COVID-19. V is TRBV27 and J is TRBJ2-3, with unresolved D. Sequencing was done on a sample of peripheral blood. CDR3 in DNA: TGTGCCAGCAGTTTAGCGAGCCCGACAGATACGCAGTATTTT. It translates to CASSLASPTDTQYF.